The rows below give T cell receptor beta chains drawn from one sample of a study of cytomegalovirus exposure and HLA in healthy donors. Assay used: immunoSEQ multiplex PCR; TCRdb lists only in-frame clones, some missing. In the table there are around 170,000 clones, more than 60% of which are singletons. The specimen sequenced was PBMCs. The receptor set was obtained from a woman in her 50s in good health and CMV-seropositive. The CDR3 runs from the conserved cysteine through the conserved F or W. D genes are given only for firm matches. Rows give clone size only sometimes, using once, few, many, or a class for an expanded clone.

cdr3_nt cdr3_aa v_call clone_size j_call d_call
TGTGCCAGCTCACCCTCCGTAGTGAGGGCCCCGTTGAACACTGAAGCTTTCTTT CASSPSVVRAPLNTEAFF TRBV18 . TRBJ1-1 .
TGTGCCAGCAGCGTAGCGGTACAGGGGGCAGATACGCAGTATTTT CASSVAVQGADTQYF TRBV9 . TRBJ2-3 TRBD1
TGTGCCAGTAGTATGAAACTAGCCGGCGGGGGTGGGTACACAGATACGCAGTATTTT CASSMKLAGGGGYTDTQYF TRBV19 . TRBJ2-3 TRBD2
TGCAGCGTTGTTACCTCCGGGACATTTGTGAACACTGAAGCTTTCTTT CSVVTSGTFVNTEAFF TRBV29-1 . TRBJ1-1 .
TGTGCCAGCAGCGCTTGGGACAGCAACTATGGCTACACCTTC CASSAWDSNYGYTF TRBV7-8 . TRBJ1-2 TRBD1
TGTGCCAGCAGCGGGGGGGTGTTGGATACGCAGTATTTT CASSGGVLDTQYF TRBV5-4 . TRBJ2-3 TRBD2
TGTGCCAGCAGTTGGACAGGGAGCACTGAAGCTTTCTTT CASSWTGSTEAFF TRBV27 . TRBJ1-1 TRBD1
TGTGCCAGCAGCACGGGGTTGGGTGAAAAACTGTTTTTT CASSTGLGEKLFF TRBV9 . TRBJ1-4 .
TGTGCCAGCAGCTCAACGACAGGGGCGAACACCGGGGAGCTGTTTTTT CASSSTTGANTGELFF TRBV7-9 few TRBJ2-2 TRBD1
TGTGCCAGCTCACCGTCTTCAGGGTACTATGGCTACACCTTC CASSPSSGYYGYTF TRBV18 . TRBJ1-2 .
TGTGCCAGTAGTGTGACAACGACTGAGCAGTTCTTC CASSVTTTEQFF TRBV19 . TRBJ2-1 .
TGTGCCAGCAGCTTAGCGGGAGGGACTAACTATGGCTACACCTTC CASSLAGGTNYGYTF TRBV7-9 . TRBJ1-2 .
TGTGCCAGCAGTTTACTCGGGACTAGCGGCTACAATGAGCAGTTCTTC CASSLLGTSGYNEQFF TRBV27 . TRBJ2-1 TRBD2
TGTGCCAGCAGCTTCTCAGGGAACACTGAAGCTTTCTTT CASSFSGNTEAFF TRBV5-5 . TRBJ1-1 .
TGTGCCAGCAGCACAGGGACAGATACGCAGTATTTT CASSTGTDTQYF TRBV27 . TRBJ2-3 .
TGTGCCAGTCGTATTTCCGGGACAGGCGCAACTAATGAAAAACTGTTTTTT CASRISGTGATNEKLFF TRBV19 . TRBJ1-4 TRBD1
TGTGCCAGTAGTGGGAGGACAGGGGGAAGCTATGGCTACACCTTC CASSGRTGGSYGYTF TRBV19 . TRBJ1-2 TRBD1
TGCAGCGTTGAAAGGGGGGCAGGGGGCTTAGAGCAGTTCTTC CSVERGAGGLEQFF TRBV29-1 once TRBJ2-1 TRBD1
TGTGCCAGTCAGGGACTAGCGGGCCCCTACGAGCAGTACTTC CASQGLAGPYEQYF TRBV28 . TRBJ2-7 TRBD2
TGTGCCATCAACGAAGACGGGAGCTCCTACGAGCAGTACTTC CAINEDGSSYEQYF TRBV10-3 . TRBJ2-7 .
TGCGCCAGCCGACTAGCGGGGGGGATGACAGATACGCAGTATTTT CASRLAGGMTDTQYF TRBV10-2 . TRBJ2-3 TRBD2
TGTGCCAGCAAGGACAGGGGCGAACCCCAGCATTTT CASKDRGEPQHF TRBV28 . TRBJ1-5 TRBD1
TGCAGCGTTGACACAGTTCATGAGAACACTGAAGCTTTCTTT CSVDTVHENTEAFF TRBV29-1 . TRBJ1-1 .
TGTGCCAGCGGGAGGGGTGGCACCGGGGAGCTGTTTTTT CASGRGGTGELFF TRBV7-3 . TRBJ2-2 TRBD2
TGTGCCAGCAGTTTTATCGGGGCGGGGTTGAACGAGCAGTACTTC CASSFIGAGLNEQYF TRBV28 . TRBJ2-7 .
TGTGCCAGCAGCTTGGTACGGGAGGGCACAGATACGCAGTATTTT CASSLVREGTDTQYF TRBV5-5 . TRBJ2-3 TRBD2
TGTGCCAGCAGCCCACCGGGACAGGACACCTACGAGCAGTACTTC CASSPPGQDTYEQYF TRBV13 . TRBJ2-7 TRBD1
TGTGCCAGCAGCTTAGTGCCGGGACAGGGCACAGATACGCAGTATTTT CASSLVPGQGTDTQYF TRBV11-2 . TRBJ2-3 TRBD1
TGTGCCAGCACCGAAAGGTTAGCGGGGGCGGATACGCAGTATTTT CASTERLAGADTQYF TRBV2 . TRBJ2-3 TRBD2
TGTGCCAGCTCACCAGGGGCAGCTCTATCCTACGAGCAGTACTTC CASSPGAALSYEQYF TRBV18 . TRBJ2-7 .
TGCGCCAGCAGCCAAGAAAGGCGACAGGGGAGTATAGCTTTCTTT CASSQERRQGSIAFF TRBV4-1 once TRBJ1-1 TRBD1
TGTGCCACGGGATATTTGAACACTGAAGCTTTCTTT CATGYLNTEAFF TRBV10-3 . TRBJ1-1 .
TGTGCCAGCAGGACGACAGGCCTTCCGGGTTCGGCTTTCTTT CASRTTGLPGSAFF TRBV2 . TRBJ1-1 .
TGTGCCAGCAGCTTGGCGAGCGGCAGACAAGAGACCCAGTACTTC CASSLASGRQETQYF TRBV7-9 . TRBJ2-5 .
TGTGCCAGCAGTATCGGGAGTATCTCCACCGGGGAGCTGTTTTTT CASSIGSISTGELFF TRBV27 . TRBJ2-2 .
TGTGCCAGCAGTACGACTAGACCCCTGGAGAAGCTGTTTTTT CASSTTRPLEKLFF TRBV6-5 . TRBJ2-2 .
TGTGCCAGCAGTTTGGGACTATCCTACGAGCAGTACTTC CASSLGLSYEQYF TRBV28 . TRBJ2-7 TRBD2
TGTGCCAGCAGTTTGAGGTTCTGGGACAGGGGCGCCGTCTATGAAAAACTGTTTTTT CASSLRFWDRGAVYEKLFF TRBV28 few TRBJ1-4 TRBD1
TGTGCCAGCACCTCTGAAGTGTTGGGGAGGCCGTTTGGACAGCCCCAGCATTTT CASTSEVLGRPFGQPQHF TRBV28 . TRBJ1-5 .
TGCAGCGTTGCGCCCCGGGTAGCGGGTGGGGAGACCCAGTACTTC CSVAPRVAGGETQYF TRBV29-1 once TRBJ2-5 TRBD2
TGTGCCAGCAGCCACTGGACGATTCGGGACACCCCGTGGGGAGCTTTCTTT CASSHWTIRDTPWGAFF TRBV11-2 . TRBJ1-1 .
TGTGCCAGCAGCTTGGCCTGGCAGGGCTATGGCTACACCTTC CASSLAWQGYGYTF TRBV5-4 many TRBJ1-2 .
TGTGCCAGCAGCGGGGGAACAGGGGGCCGGACTGAAGCTTTCTTT CASSGGTGGRTEAFF TRBV9 few TRBJ1-1 TRBD1
TGTGCCAGCAGCCTGAGCTCCTACAATGAGCAGTTCTTC CASSLSSYNEQFF TRBV7-2 . TRBJ2-1 .
TGTGCCAGCAGTTCTATGGGACAGGGGAACACCATATATTTT CASSSMGQGNTIYF TRBV6-5 . TRBJ1-3 TRBD1